Each of the 8 T cell receptor beta chains below was sequenced from the same sample in a study of blood T cell repertoires in COVID-19. Sequencing was performed with immunoSEQ multiplex PCR; in TCRdb, only in-frame clones are kept and a portion is missing. Here the sample spans a few hundred thousand clones, 85% to 90% being singletons. The material sequenced was peripheral blood. Source of these receptors: a woman aged 40-49 years with acute or convalescent COVID-19.

The chain joins TRBV4-1 to TRBJ1-2; D perhaps matches TRBD1 (6 bases). This CDR3 comprises 16 residues. Trimming took off 3 bases at V and 5 bases at J, with 19 bases between the two ends. Per the germline V gene, CDR1 is MGHRA and CDR2 is YSYEKL. The CDR3 protein is CASSHQDFGGAYGYTF. Written as DNA, the CDR3 is TGCGCCAGCAGCCACCAGGATTTTGGGGGGGCATATGGCTACACCTTC.

This chain connects TRBV7-9 to TRBJ1-1, with D possibly being TRBD1 (6 bases). V gave up 8 bases and J gave up 2 bases, with 12 bases separating them. The length of the CDR3 is 13 residues. CDR1 is SEHNR and CDR2 is FQNEAQ in the germline V gene (reference sequence). The CDR3 region is CASSGQINTEAFF. Here the CDR3 DNA reads TGTGCCAGCTCAGGACAGATAAACACTGAAGCTTTCTTT. The full variable domain, in which reference TRBV7-9 and TRBJ1-1 provide the parts outside the CDR3, is DTGVSQNPRHKITKRGQNVTFRCDPISEHNRLYWYRQTLGQGPEFLTYFQNEAQLEKSRLLSDRFSAERPKGSFSTLEIQRTEQGDSAMYLCASSGQINTEAFFGQGTRLTVV.

The gene calls are TRBV2 and TRBJ1-2, with 10 bases lining up with TRBD1. The CDR3 length is 14 residues. Germline CDR1 reads SNHLY; CDR2 reads FYNNEI. Germline trimming cut 8 bases from V and 3 bases from J; bases unmatched to any gene: 6. The CDR3 sequence is CASLTGTGDYGYTF. The CDR3 DNA sequence: TGTGCCAGCCTGACCGGGACAGGGGACTATGGCTACACCTTC.

This chain links TRBV2 with TRBJ2-4; no clear D gene. The CDR3 contains 12 residues. Germline loops: CDR1 SNHLY, CDR2 FYNNEI. V was pared by 3 bases and J by 7 bases, with 7 bases between. DNA for the CDR3: TGTGCCAGCAGTGAGACTGGGAACATTCAGTACTTC. Translated, it gives CASSETGNIQYF.

The chain links TRBV3-1 (or the pseudogene TRBV3-2) to TRBJ2-5; 12 nucleotides match TRBD2. V lost 4 bases, J lost 5 bases, and 11 bases stayed unmatched. This CDR3 region has 17 residues. The germline V gene encodes CDR1 LGHDT and CDR2 YNNKEL (reference sequence). The CDR3 DNA follows: TGTGCCAGCAGCCTATCGACTAGCGGGGGCAGGGGTGAGACCCAGTACTTC. Its protein is CASSLSTSGGRGETQYF.

This clone has a single count. The rearrangement uses TRBV10-3 and TRBJ2-7; D is uncertain. Germline V gene data show CDR1 as ENHRY and CDR2 as SYGVKD. There are 14 residues in the CDR3. The V and J ends lost 3 bases and 0 bases respectively, with 9 bases between them. CDR3 bases: TGTGCCATCAGTGACGCTTTCAGCTCCTACGAGCAGTACGTC. Its translation: CAISDAFSSYEQYV.

The chain joins TRBV4-2 to TRBJ1-3; the match to TRBD1 covers 8 bases. CDR3 length: 17 residues. CDR1 and CDR2 from the germline V gene are LGHNA and YNFKEQ. V lost 4 bases and J lost 3; bases outside the gene matches: 11. Written as DNA, the CDR3 is TGTGCCAGCAGCCCAACCCTTCAGGGGGCTGTTGGAAACACCATATATTTT. Its translation is CASSPTLQGAVGNTIYF.

The gene calls are TRBV7-8 and TRBJ1-1; 9 bases map to TRBD1. The trim removed 5 bases at V and 0 bases at J, leaving 10 bases unmatched. This CDR3 comprises 17 residues. CDR1 and CDR2 from the germline V gene are SGHVS and FQNEAQ. CDR3 coding DNA: TGTGCCAGCAGCCGAACAGGGGGCAGCGGGATGAACACTGAAGCTTTCTTT. This codes for CASSRTGGSGMNTEAFF.